A selection of T cell receptor beta chains follows, all from one sample in a study of shared clonotypes between healthy human individuals. Produced via immunoSEQ multiplex PCR; TCRdb's table is partial and in-frame only. The sample has about 490,000 clones; around 73% are singletons. The specimen was PBMCs. These receptors came from a woman aged 40-49 years in good health. Some clones in this sample may be carry-over from other donors' samples. Each CDR3 is given with its conserved first and last residue. A D gene is named only where the DNA matches it firmly. Size tells how often a clone was seen (once, few, many) or the class of an expanded clone, and some rows leave it out.

size	D	V	J	DNA	CDR3
once	.	TRBV6-1	TRBJ1-4	TGTGCCAGCAGTGTAAGGGCTGGGGACCCACGGGAAAAACTGTTTTTT	CASSVRAGDPREKLFF
.	TRBD1	TRBV10-3	TRBJ2-7	TGTGCCATCAGTGTGGACAGGGGATACGAGCAGTACTTC	CAISVDRGYEQYF
.	.	TRBV5-5	TRBJ2-2	TGTGCCAGCAGCTCGACCGACGCGAACACCGGGGAGCTGTTTTTT	CASSSTDANTGELFF
few	TRBD1	TRBV30	TRBJ2-7	TGTGCCTGGAGCAGACAGGGTGCCTACGAGCAGTACTTC	CAWSRQGAYEQYF
.	TRBD2	TRBV5-4	TRBJ2-3	TGTGCCAGCAGCCGACTAGCGGGAGTTTCCGGGTTTGGAGATACGCAGTATTTT	CASSRLAGVSGFGDTQYF
.	TRBD1	TRBV10-2	TRBJ1-2	TGCGCCAGCAGCCAAGCCGCGCCAGGGGGCGAGGATGGCTACACCTTC	CASSQAAPGGEDGYTF
.	.	TRBV7-9	TRBJ2-7	TGTGCCAGCAGCGGCCCGACTAGTCCTCAGTCCTACGAGCAGTACTTC	CASSGPTSPQSYEQYF
.	.	TRBV11-2	TRBJ2-2	TGTGCCAGCAGCTTAGGCAGGGGGGGTACCGGGGAGCTGTTTTTT	CASSLGRGGTGELFF
once	TRBD1	TRBV10-3	TRBJ1-3	TGTGCCATCAGACTCACAGGGGGCTCTGGAATCACCATATATTTT	CAIRLTGGSGITIYF
.	TRBD1	TRBV19	TRBJ1-1	TGTGCCAGTAGTCGGACAGGGGGCTTCACTGAAGCTTTCTTT	CASSRTGGFTEAFF
.	.	TRBV28	TRBJ2-1	TGTGCCAGCAGTTTTCGACAGAGCTCCTACAATGAGCAGTTCTTC	CASSFRQSSYNEQFF
.	.	TRBV19	TRBJ2-7	TGTGCCAGTAGTACGGCCGGTGGTGTTAATGAGCAGTACTTC	CASSTAGGVNEQYF
.	TRBD2	TRBV7-8	TRBJ2-7	TGTGCCAGCAGCCTGGGACTAGCAGTCTACGAGCAGTACTTC	CASSLGLAVYEQYF
.	TRBD1	TRBV7-9	TRBJ1-6	TGTGCCAGCAGCTCCCAGGGGGGCGGTTCACCCCTCCACTTT	CASSSQGGGSPLHF
once	TRBD1	TRBV7-2	TRBJ2-1	TGTGCCAGCAGCGTTGGACAGGGGGGGTACAATGAGCAGTTCTTC	CASSVGQGGYNEQFF
.	.	TRBV18	TRBJ1-4	TGTGCCAGCTCACCAACCGGGACGAGGGGTGAAAAACTGTTTTTT	CASSPTGTRGEKLFF
.	TRBD2	TRBV6-1	TRBJ2-7	TGTGCCAGCAGTGAACAACTAGCGGGAGCTCACGAGCAGTACTTC	CASSEQLAGAHEQYF
.	.	TRBV7-3	TRBJ2-7	TGTGCCAGCAGCCAGGGTCCGGCCTACGAGCAGTACTTC	CASSQGPAYEQYF
.	.	TRBV6-1	TRBJ1-2	TGTGCCAGCAGTGAAGGTCGTTTAGACTATGGCTACACCTTC	CASSEGRLDYGYTF